This is a list of T cell receptor beta chains from one sample in a study of OX40 agonist ivuxolimab in advanced cancers. Libraries were prepared by immunoSEQ multiplex PCR; TCRdb keeps only in-frame clonotypes and omits some of them. The sample consists of some 43,000 clones, approximately 85% of them appearing once. The sequences come from CD4+ or CD8+ T cells sorted from blood, collected in a trial of the OX40 agonist ivuxolimab. The receptor set was obtained from an adult with an advanced solid tumor such as melanoma, head and neck, liver or kidney cancer. The CDR3 runs from the conserved cysteine through the conserved F or W. The D gene is left open where the match is weak. The size of a clone is reported for some rows only, either as once, few or many, or as a class for expanded clones.

CDR3nt: TGTGCCAGCTCCCCGGGACACATTTACGAGCAGTACTTC
CDR3aa: CASSPGHIYEQYF
abundance: NA
d_gene: NA
j_gene: TRBJ2-7
v_gene: TRBV18

CDR3nt: TGTGCCAGCAGCTTAGGGTTCGGCACAGATACGCAGTATTTT
CDR3aa: CASSLGFGTDTQYF
abundance: NA
d_gene: NA
j_gene: TRBJ2-3
v_gene: TRBV7-2

CDR3nt: TGCGCCAGCAGTGGGGCACCCCTGGGCAATGAGCAGTTCTTC
CDR3aa: CASSGAPLGNEQFF
abundance: few
d_gene: NA
j_gene: TRBJ2-1
v_gene: TRBV10-1

CDR3nt: TGTGCCAGCAGTTTATGGGGCAGGGCGCCCGGGGAGCTGTTTTTT
CDR3aa: CASSLWGRAPGELFF
abundance: NA
d_gene: NA
j_gene: TRBJ2-2
v_gene: TRBV27

CDR3nt: TGTGCCAGCAGTTACTGGCAGGGTGGTTCACCCCTCCACTTT
CDR3aa: CASSYWQGGSPLHF
abundance: NA
d_gene: NA
j_gene: TRBJ1-6
v_gene: TRBV6-6

CDR3nt: TGTGCCAGCAGCGTAGGTTCCAGCGGGGGGGCTTTGGCAGATACGCAGTATTTT
CDR3aa: CASSVGSSGGALADTQYF
abundance: NA
d_gene: TRBD2
j_gene: TRBJ2-3
v_gene: TRBV9

CDR3nt: TGTGCCAGCAGTATAGTCCGTCAGGGGGCAGAGTATGAAAAACTGTTTTTT
CDR3aa: CASSIVRQGAEYEKLFF
abundance: NA
d_gene: TRBD1
j_gene: TRBJ1-4
v_gene: TRBV27

CDR3nt: TGCAGCGTTGTGCGTCGGTCAGGGCTAGCGGGATTCCAAGAGACCCAGTACTTC
CDR3aa: CSVVRRSGLAGFQETQYF
abundance: NA
d_gene: TRBD2
j_gene: TRBJ2-5
v_gene: TRBV29-1

CDR3nt: TGTGCCACCCGGACAGGGATTTACAATCAGCCCCAGCATTTT
CDR3aa: CATRTGIYNQPQHF
abundance: NA
d_gene: TRBD1
j_gene: TRBJ1-5
v_gene: TRBV6-1

CDR3nt: TGTGCCAGCAGTTTCGCGTCGGCCGATCAGAAAAACATTCAGTACTTC
CDR3aa: CASSFASADQKNIQYF
abundance: NA
d_gene: NA
j_gene: TRBJ2-4
v_gene: TRBV28

CDR3nt: TGTGCCAGCAGCCAGGAAGCCGGCAATGAGCAGTTCTTC
CDR3aa: CASSQEAGNEQFF
abundance: NA
d_gene: NA
j_gene: TRBJ2-1
v_gene: TRBV7-7

CDR3nt: TGTGCCAGCAGTGCTAGACAGGGGTTCTCCTACGAGCAGTACTTC
CDR3aa: CASSARQGFSYEQYF
abundance: NA
d_gene: TRBD1
j_gene: TRBJ2-7
v_gene: TRBV2

CDR3nt: TGTGCCAGCGGAGGGGGAGGCATCGGGGAGCTGTTTTTT
CDR3aa: CASGGGGIGELFF
abundance: NA
d_gene: NA
j_gene: TRBJ2-2
v_gene: TRBV27

CDR3nt: TGTGCCAGCAGCCCAATGGTGGGGGGGCCGTCAGATACGCAGTATTTT
CDR3aa: CASSPMVGGPSDTQYF
abundance: NA
d_gene: NA
j_gene: TRBJ2-3
v_gene: TRBV4-2

CDR3nt: TGTGCCAGCAGCTTAGAAGGATCGGGGCGCAATCAGCCCCAGCATTTT
CDR3aa: CASSLEGSGRNQPQHF
abundance: NA
d_gene: NA
j_gene: TRBJ1-5
v_gene: TRBV7-6

CDR3nt: TGCGCCAGCAGTGAGTCGACGGGGACAGGGTCTGGCTACACCTTC
CDR3aa: CASSESTGTGSGYTF
abundance: few
d_gene: TRBD1
j_gene: TRBJ1-2
v_gene: TRBV10-1

CDR3nt: TGCGCCAGCAGCCCGGCAGTCGCTGGAAACACCATATATTTT
CDR3aa: CASSPAVAGNTIYF
abundance: NA
d_gene: NA
j_gene: TRBJ1-3
v_gene: TRBV5-1

CDR3nt: TGTGCCAGCAGCTCCGCCTACGAGCAGTACTTC
CDR3aa: CASSSAYEQYF
abundance: few
d_gene: NA
j_gene: TRBJ2-7
v_gene: TRBV7-9

CDR3nt: TGTGCCAGCAGTTTCTTGACTTACTCTGGGGCCAACGTCCTGACTTTC
CDR3aa: CASSFLTYSGANVLTF
abundance: NA
d_gene: NA
j_gene: TRBJ2-6
v_gene: TRBV28

CDR3nt: TGTGCCAGCAGTTCCCCCAGGGGACCCGTGGGGGAGCAGTACTTC
CDR3aa: CASSSPRGPVGEQYF
abundance: NA
d_gene: NA
j_gene: TRBJ2-7
v_gene: TRBV7-9

CDR3nt: TGTGCCACCAGCAGAAATTATAACAGGGCCGAGCAGTACTTC
CDR3aa: CATSRNYNRAEQYF
abundance: NA
d_gene: NA
j_gene: TRBJ2-7
v_gene: TRBV15

CDR3nt: TGTGCCAGCAGTTTAATGGCTAGCGGGATATCCTACAATGAGCAGTTCTTC
CDR3aa: CASSLMASGISYNEQFF
abundance: NA
d_gene: TRBD2
j_gene: TRBJ2-1
v_gene: TRBV27

CDR3nt: TGTGCCTGGAGAAGACAGGGGGCTACCCTGAACACTGAAGCTTTCTTT
CDR3aa: CAWRRQGATLNTEAFF
abundance: NA
d_gene: TRBD1
j_gene: TRBJ1-1
v_gene: TRBV30

CDR3nt: TGTGCCAGCAGCTTACATGCGCGGTCCCGCGGGAACACCATATATTTT
CDR3aa: CASSLHARSRGNTIYF
abundance: NA
d_gene: NA
j_gene: TRBJ1-3
v_gene: TRBV11-2

CDR3nt: TGTGCCAGCTCAAGGGAGAACACTGAAGCTTTCTTT
CDR3aa: CASSRENTEAFF
abundance: few
d_gene: NA
j_gene: TRBJ1-1
v_gene: TRBV18

CDR3nt: TGTGCCACCAGCAGGGATCACCAAGAGACCCAGTACTTC
CDR3aa: CATSRDHQETQYF
abundance: NA
d_gene: NA
j_gene: TRBJ2-5
v_gene: TRBV15

CDR3nt: TGTGCCAGCAGTTCGGTAGATCAGCCCCAGCATTTT
CDR3aa: CASSSVDQPQHF
abundance: NA
d_gene: NA
j_gene: TRBJ1-5
v_gene: TRBV28

CDR3nt: TGTGCCAGCAGCCAATGGTCAGGGCCCTATGGCTACACCTTC
CDR3aa: CASSQWSGPYGYTF
abundance: few
d_gene: NA
j_gene: TRBJ1-2
v_gene: TRBV14

CDR3nt: TGTGCCAGCAGTCCCGGACAGGGGGTGCCCCGGCCCCAGCATTTT
CDR3aa: CASSPGQGVPRPQHF
abundance: NA
d_gene: TRBD1
j_gene: TRBJ1-5
v_gene: TRBV7-9

CDR3nt: TGTGCCAGCAGCCTCCGGGACATCAGCACAGATACGCAGTATTTT
CDR3aa: CASSLRDISTDTQYF
abundance: NA
d_gene: NA
j_gene: TRBJ2-3
v_gene: TRBV14